Listed below are T cell receptor beta chains from one sample, sequenced in a study of blood T cell repertoires in COVID-19. The assay was immunoSEQ multiplex PCR, and TCRdb's table has in-frame clones only and misses some. Counted here are some 200,000 clones, 94% occurring once; the ten biggest clones make up approximately 0.8%. What was sequenced was peripheral blood. The receptor source for this set is a man between 25 and 39 years old with COVID-19, enrolled during active disease. CDR3s include the opening cysteine and the closing phenylalanine or tryptophan. Each record gives: V gene, D gene, J gene, clone size, CDR3 length, CDR3 protein, CDR3 DNA. The D gene is left open where the match is weak. Size is stated for part of the rows, as once, few or many counts, or as a class when the clone is expanded.

TRBV28	-	TRBJ1-3	few	13	CASSPVSGNTIYF	TGTGCCAGCAGTCCAGTCTCTGGAAACACCATATATTTT
TRBV7-6	TRBD2	TRBJ2-7	few	15	CASSLEASGGYEQYF	TGTGCCAGCAGCTTAGAGGCTAGCGGGGGCTACGAGCAGTACTTC
TRBV5-4	TRBD2	TRBJ2-3	-	14	CASGTSGGTDTQYF	TGTGCCAGCGGGACTAGCGGGGGCACAGATACGCAGTATTTT
TRBV4-1	-	TRBJ1-5	-	17	CASSQIGGGPENQPQHF	TGCGCCAGCAGCCAAATAGGTGGAGGCCCTGAAAATCAGCCCCAGCATTTT
TRBV12-5	TRBD1	TRBJ2-3	-	15	CASGLVPGQVYTQYF	TGTGCTAGTGGTTTGGTCCCGGGACAGGTTTATACGCAGTATTTT
TRBV27	TRBD1	TRBJ1-2	-	13	CASSLRGQGSYTF	TGTGCCAGCAGTTTAAGGGGACAGGGTAGCTACACCTTC
TRBV7-9	-	TRBJ2-7	-	13	CASGIRGTYEQYF	TGTGCCAGTGGGATACGGGGGACCTACGAGCAGTACTTC
TRBV11-3	TRBD2	TRBJ2-2	-	17	CASSATSGGTYTGELFF	TGTGCCAGCAGCGCGACTAGCGGGGGAACCTACACCGGGGAGCTGTTTTTT
TRBV20-1	TRBD1	TRBJ1-6	once	16	CSASVVGQAENSPLHF	TGCAGTGCTAGTGTAGTCGGACAGGCAGAAAATTCACCCCTCCACTTT
TRBV6-5	-	TRBJ1-6	-	15	CASSYDSAYNSPLHF	TGTGCCAGCAGTTACGACAGCGCCTATAATTCACCCCTCCACTTT
TRBV7-2	-	TRBJ1-2	once	13	CASSLAGGYGYTF	TGTGCCAGCAGCTTAGCGGGGGGTTATGGCTACACCTTC
TRBV10-2	TRBD1	TRBJ1-2	-	15	CASSSGQGTLDGYTF	TGCGCCAGCAGTTCGGGACAGGGGACATTGGATGGCTACACCTTC
TRBV2	-	TRBJ2-4	-	13	CASRAPRGNIQYF	TGTGCCAGCAGGGCACCAAGGGGGAACATTCAGTACTTC
TRBV6-5	TRBD2	TRBJ2-5	-	16	CASSYWLAGGRETQYF	TGTGCCAGCAGTTACTGGTTAGCGGGGGGTCGAGAGACCCAGTACTTC
TRBV9	-	TRBJ1-5	-	16	CASSVGGGPQNQPQHF	TGTGCCAGCAGCGTAGGGGGGGGCCCCCAAAATCAGCCCCAGCATTTT
TRBV7-9	TRBD1	TRBJ1-2	-	15	CASSLDTGAGYGYTF	TGTGCCAGCAGCTTAGATACAGGGGCCGGTTATGGCTACACCTTC
TRBV20-1	-	TRBJ2-5	-	12	CSASRGAETQYF	TGCAGTGCTAGTCGCGGGGCAGAGACCCAGTACTTC
TRBV3-1/TRBV3-2	-	TRBJ2-3	-	14	CASSRRVASDTQYF	TGTGCCAGCAGCCGTCGGGTAGCTTCAGATACGCAGTATTTT
TRBV30	-	TRBJ1-5	-	13	CAWSYRGNQPQHF	TGTGCCTGGAGTTACAGGGGCAATCAGCCCCAGCATTTT
TRBV12-3/TRBV12-4	-	TRBJ1-6	-	12	CASSLRNSPLHF	TGTGCCAGCAGTTTACGTAATTCACCCCTCCACTTT
TRBV25-1	TRBD1	TRBJ1-2	-	16	CASSDPGTGGNYGYTF	TGTGCCAGCAGTGACCCCGGGACAGGGGGCAACTATGGCTACACCTTC
TRBV5-5	TRBD1	TRBJ1-6	-	14	CASSSTGNNSPLHF	TGTGCCAGCAGCTCGACAGGGAATAATTCACCCCTCCACTTT
TRBV25-1	-	TRBJ1-1	-	15	CASSARHFRNTEAFF	TGTGCCAGCAGTGCACGACACTTCCGGAACACTGAAGCTTTCTTT
TRBV2	-	TRBJ2-7	-	14	CASSHTDSSYEQYF	TGTGCCAGCAGTCACACCGATTCCTCCTACGAGCAGTACTTC
TRBV30	-	TRBJ2-3	-	12	CAWSDGRLGQYF	TGTGCCTGGAGTGATGGGCGCCTGGGGCAGTATTTT
TRBV19	TRBD2	TRBJ2-1	-	17	CASSQASGGNSYNEQFF	TGTGCCAGTAGTCAGGCTAGCGGGGGGAATTCCTACAATGAGCAGTTCTTC
TRBV18	-	TRBJ2-7	-	16	CATTLYPGQTPYEQYF	TGTGCCACAACACTATATCCGGGACAAACCCCCTACGAGCAGTACTTC
TRBV7-2	TRBD2	TRBJ2-2	-	14	CASSLDREAGELFF	TGTGCCAGCAGCTTAGATCGGGAGGCCGGGGAGCTGTTTTTT
TRBV6-5	-	TRBJ2-6	-	14	CASSLGPGANVLTF	TGTGCCAGCTCGTTGGGCCCTGGGGCCAACGTCCTGACTTTC
TRBV18	TRBD1	TRBJ1-6	-	17	CASSLGQGSSYNSPLHF	TGTGCCAGCTCACTCGGACAGGGGAGCTCCTATAATTCACCCCTCCACTTT
TRBV28	TRBD1	TRBJ1-1	-	23	CASSFEVIRHRKGQGVRNTEAFF	TGTGCCAGCAGTTTTGAGGTCATACGCCACCGAAAGGGACAGGGGGTTAGGAATACTGAAGCTTTCTTT
TRBV10-3	TRBD1	TRBJ1-2	-	14	CAISENGQGPGYTF	TGTGCCATCAGTGAGAATGGACAGGGACCTGGCTACACCTTC
TRBV7-3	TRBD1	TRBJ2-5	-	15	CASSSQQGEGETQYF	TGTGCCAGCAGCTCCCAACAGGGGGAAGGAGAGACCCAGTACTTC